This T cell receptor (beta chain) was sequenced for a study of cytomegalovirus exposure and HLA in healthy donors. Study-level information: Early released data had about 80 million unique TCRs, all coming from HLA-typed donors. Of all 400 or so donors who were genotyped, 70% to 85% belonged to the Caucasian-associated ancestry cluster.

Notes on the study in general: Productive rates of about 90% or about 30% were seen for most TCR beta V segments in an earlier analysis. Roughly uniform sequencing depth across donors was assumed, possibly incorrectly.

The PCR made use of 60 Vbeta and 13 Jbeta primers. Repertoires were generated with immunoSEQ multiplex PCR, while TCRdb's copy carries only in-frame clones and drops some. The sample includes about 130,000 clones, about four fifths of them seen just once. A note on this clone: Its antigen is currently unknown.

The TCR was taken from a man younger than 35 in good health and CMV-seronegative. Specimen: PBMCs.

The CDR3 DNA sequence: TGTGCCAGCAGTTCGGGACAGGGGGGATGGAGCAATCAGCCCCAGCATTTT. This translates into CASSSGQGGWSNQPQHF. The chain employs TRBV28 and TRBJ1-5; 11 bases are a match to TRBD1. CDR1 and CDR2 from the germline V gene are MDHEN and SYDVKM. V trimming: 4 bases; J trimming: 1 base; junction bases outside the gene matches: 6. The CDR3 loop spans 17 amino acids.